These T cell receptor beta chains were read from a single sample in a study of blood T cell repertoires in COVID-19. Sequenced by immunoSEQ multiplex PCR; TCRdb stores in-frame clones only, minus some. The top ten hold about 0.63% of the sample, which has a few hundred thousand clones, roughly 91% seen once. The specimen was PBMCs or T cells enriched from blood (not recorded which). The source of these receptors is a man aged 18 to 35 who had recovered from COVID-19. CDR3s include the opening cysteine and the closing phenylalanine or tryptophan. Fields, in order: J gene, D gene, clone size, V gene, CDR3 protein, CDR3 DNA. D genes are given only for firm matches. Clone size, where shown, is once, few, many, or a class for clones that have expanded.

J: TRBJ1-4; D: -; size: -; V: TRBV2; CDR3: CASGSGEDWEKLFF; DNA: TGTGCCAGCGGGTCAGGGGAAGATTGGGAAAAACTGTTTTTT
J: TRBJ2-1; D: TRBD2; size: -; V: TRBV15; CDR3: CATSRTSLGLGNEQFF; DNA: TGTGCCACCAGCAGGACTAGCTTGGGCCTCGGGAATGAGCAGTTCTTC
J: TRBJ1-4; D: -; size: -; V: TRBV9; CDR3: CASSAGPVSEKLFF; DNA: TGTGCCAGCAGCGCAGGGCCGGTCAGTGAAAAACTGTTTTTT
J: TRBJ1-2; D: -; size: -; V: TRBV15; CDR3: CATSRDYPGNDGYTF; DNA: TGTGCCACCAGCAGAGATTACCCCGGGAACGATGGCTACACCTTC
J: TRBJ2-7; D: TRBD1; size: -; V: TRBV11-2; CDR3: CASSIRQGPYEQYF; DNA: TGTGCCAGCAGCATACGACAGGGACCCTACGAGCAGTACTTC
J: TRBJ1-1; D: -; size: -; V: TRBV7-8; CDR3: CASSLGPHTGRRAFF; DNA: TGTGCCAGCAGCTTAGGCCCCCACACAGGGAGAAGAGCTTTCTTT
J: TRBJ2-2; D: TRBD2; size: -; V: TRBV7-8; CDR3: CASSPTPSGGTNTGELFF; DNA: TGTGCCAGCAGCCCAACCCCCAGCGGGGGAACGAACACCGGGGAGCTGTTTTTT
J: TRBJ1-5; D: TRBD1; size: once; V: TRBV5-4; CDR3: CASSLDGTGSQPQHF; DNA: TGTGCCAGCAGCTTGGACGGGACAGGGAGTCAGCCCCAGCATTTT
J: TRBJ1-5; D: TRBD1; size: -; V: TRBV5-8; CDR3: CASNPQGLYSNQPQHF; DNA: TGTGCCAGCAACCCACAGGGGCTTTATAGCAATCAGCCCCAGCATTTT
J: TRBJ1-1; D: -; size: -; V: TRBV5-5; CDR3: CASSPTGLSLLLFSGTEAFF; DNA: TGTGCCAGCAGCCCAACAGGCCTGTCGTTGCTCCTTTTCTCGGGCACTGAAGCTTTCTTT
J: TRBJ2-7; D: -; size: -; V: TRBV27; CDR3: CASSLSSSPWWEQYF; DNA: TGTGCCAGCAGTTTATCGTCTAGCCCTTGGTGGGAGCAGTACTTC
J: TRBJ1-3; D: -; size: -; V: TRBV21-1; CDR3: CASSKRGIRENEGNTIYF; DNA: TGTGCCAGCAGCAAAAGGGGAATTAGGGAAAATGAGGGAAACACCATATATTTT
J: TRBJ2-1; D: TRBD2; size: -; V: TRBV15; CDR3: CATFGAGGNYNEQFF; DNA: TGTGCCACCTTTGGAGCGGGAGGAAACTACAATGAGCAGTTCTTC
J: TRBJ2-6; D: -; size: -; V: TRBV5-1; CDR3: CASSFTGLGDVLTF; DNA: TGCGCCAGCAGCTTCACAGGGCTGGGGGACGTCCTGACTTTC
J: TRBJ1-4; D: TRBD1; size: -; V: TRBV5-1; CDR3: CASSLGGTGSEKLFF; DNA: TGCGCCAGCAGCTTGGGTGGGACAGGGAGTGAAAAACTGTTTTTT
J: TRBJ1-2; D: -; size: -; V: TRBV6-5; CDR3: CASSYSRFRDSGYTF; DNA: TGTGCCAGCAGTTACTCCCGATTCAGGGATTCTGGCTACACCTTC
J: TRBJ1-2; D: -; size: -; V: TRBV21-1; CDR3: CASRYRGRRDGYTF; DNA: TGTGCCAGCAGGTACAGGGGGCGGAGGGATGGCTACACCTTC
J: TRBJ2-1; D: -; size: -; V: TRBV7-3; CDR3: CASSSDGGTGNEQFF; DNA: TGTGCCAGCAGCTCTGACGGGGGAACGGGGAATGAGCAGTTCTTC
J: TRBJ2-2; D: TRBD2; size: once; V: TRBV5-5; CDR3: CASSPTSADTGELFF; DNA: TGTGCCAGCAGCCCCACTAGCGCGGACACCGGGGAGCTGTTTTTT
J: TRBJ1-6; D: TRBD1; size: -; V: TRBV4-1; CDR3: CASSQDRGRDPRNSPLHF; DNA: TGCGCCAGCAGCCAAGATAGGGGGCGGGACCCGCGGAATTCACCCCTCCACTTT
J: TRBJ2-5; D: -; size: -; V: TRBV30; CDR3: CAWMRETQYF; DNA: TGTGCCTGGATGCGGGAGACCCAGTACTTC
J: TRBJ2-5; D: -; size: once; V: TRBV7-9; CDR3: CASSPWGGQTQYF; DNA: TGTGCCAGCAGCCCCTGGGGGGGCCAGACCCAGTACTTC
J: TRBJ1-1; D: -; size: -; V: TRBV28; CDR3: CASKLDRPPNTEAFF; DNA: TGTGCCAGCAAATTGGACAGACCCCCAAACACTGAAGCTTTCTTT
J: TRBJ2-7; D: TRBD2; size: few; V: TRBV3-1/TRBV3-2; CDR3: CASSISGSSYEQYF; DNA: TGTGCCAGCAGCATTAGCGGGAGCTCCTACGAGCAGTACTTC
J: TRBJ2-5; D: -; size: -; V: TRBV5-5; CDR3: CASNSGWETQYF; DNA: TGTGCCAGCAACAGCGGTTGGGAGACCCAGTACTTC
J: TRBJ1-4; D: -; size: -; V: TRBV4-1; CDR3: CASSQEEPGYEKLFF; DNA: TGCGCCAGCAGCCAAGAAGAACCAGGGTACGAAAAACTGTTTTTT
J: TRBJ1-1; D: -; size: -; V: TRBV29-1; CDR3: CSVGRGTEAFF; DNA: TGCAGCGTTGGGCGAGGCACTGAAGCTTTCTTT
J: TRBJ2-7; D: -; size: -; V: TRBV6-5; CDR3: CASGPGQPYEQYF; DNA: TGTGCCAGCGGTCCGGGACAACCTTACGAGCAGTACTTC